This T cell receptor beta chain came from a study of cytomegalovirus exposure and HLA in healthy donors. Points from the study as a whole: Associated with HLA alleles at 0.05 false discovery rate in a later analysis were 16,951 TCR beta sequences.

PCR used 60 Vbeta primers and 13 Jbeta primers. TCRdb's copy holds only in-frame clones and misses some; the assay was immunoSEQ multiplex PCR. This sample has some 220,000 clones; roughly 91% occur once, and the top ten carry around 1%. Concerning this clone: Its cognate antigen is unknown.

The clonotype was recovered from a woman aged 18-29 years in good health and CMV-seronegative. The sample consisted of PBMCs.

The CDR3 protein is CASSQEGLPGPNYGYTF. The CDR3 coding sequence is TGCGCCAGCAGCCAAGAGGGACTCCCGGGTCCTAACTATGGCTACACCTTC. This chain connects TRBV4-3 to TRBJ1-2; possible D gene TRBD1, 5 bases. This CDR3 is built from 17 residues. The V gene's germline CDR1 is LGHNA and CDR2 YSLEER. V lost 0 bases and J 0 bases, leaving 14 bases between the germline ends.